This T cell receptor (beta chain) was found in a study of patients and donors after allogeneic stem cell transplantation. CDR3 length equals 13 residues. Per the germline V gene, CDR1 is SNHLY and CDR2 is FYNNEI. Trimming cost V 8 bases and J 3 bases, with 14 bases left between them. MiXCR, applied by TCRdb to the RT-PCR reads, yields one record per CDR3 protein. Here the sample spans about 410,000 distinct CDR3 sequences, more than 15% being singletons. The receptor was isolated from a human donor who was either an allogeneic HSCT recipient or a stem cell or donor lymphocyte infusion donor (not recorded which). It is not recorded whose cells these are; they may come from a transplant donor. Sequenced input: blood, either unsorted or a sorted T cell fraction (not recorded which). The chain has TRBV2 and TRBJ2-7, with D unresolved. This CDR3 is CASFRDTGYEQYF. CDR3 nucleotides: TGTGCCAGCTTCCGAGACACCGGCTACGAGCAGTACTTC.